The TCR beta chain described here comes from a study of CD8+CD57+ T cells in acquired aplastic anemia. Study-wide points: Patients and controls had in common 25 to 30 CD8+ CDR3 sequences.

Those patients picked for sequencing had displayed CD8+CD57+ cell expansion on flow cytometry. Concerning this clonotype: Its antigen is currently unknown. This likely comes from a read error, as the CDR3 has no conserved phenylalanine or tryptophan at its end.

Profiling of TCR beta VDJ combinations and CDR3 sequences used genomic DNA as template. TCRdb re-called the reads through MiXCR, storing one row per CDR3 protein. The data hold just over 450,000 distinct CDR3 sequences, with roughly a third observed a single time. CDR1 is SGHRS and CDR2 is YFSETQ in the germline V gene. The CDR3 is 13 residues long. V was shortened by 2 bases and J by 1 base, with 6 bases between the two germline ends. The clonotype was recovered from a human donor with aplastic anemia. The sample consisted of sorted CD4+, CD8+, or CD8+CD57+ T cells (not recorded which) from PBMCs. This chain joins TRBV5-1 and TRBJ1-1; no firm D call. CDR3 region: CASSFTKNTEAFL. The CDR3 DNA is TGCGCCAGCAGCTTTACTAAGAACACTGAAGCTTTCCTT.